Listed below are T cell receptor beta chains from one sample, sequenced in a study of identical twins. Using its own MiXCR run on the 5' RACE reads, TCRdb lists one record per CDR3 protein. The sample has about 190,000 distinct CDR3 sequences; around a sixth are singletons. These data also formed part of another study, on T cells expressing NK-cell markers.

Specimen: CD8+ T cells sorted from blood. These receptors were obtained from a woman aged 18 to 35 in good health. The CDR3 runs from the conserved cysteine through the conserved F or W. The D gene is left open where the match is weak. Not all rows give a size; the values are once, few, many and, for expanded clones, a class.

cdr3_nt: TGCGCCAGCAGCACGCCGGGACAGGGGTCGTTCGGTGGCTACACCTTC; cdr3_aa: CASSTPGQGSFGGYTF; d_call: TRBD1; clone_size: few; v_call: TRBV5-1; j_call: TRBJ1-2
cdr3_nt: TGCAGCGTCGACGCCGGGACGCAAGAGACCCAGTACTTC; cdr3_aa: CSVDAGTQETQYF; d_call: -; clone_size: -; v_call: TRBV29-1; j_call: TRBJ2-5
cdr3_nt: TGTGCCAGCAGCCCACCAGGGAGTAGCACAGATACGCAGTATTTT; cdr3_aa: CASSPPGSSTDTQYF; d_call: -; clone_size: many; v_call: TRBV7-9; j_call: TRBJ2-3
cdr3_nt: TGCAGTGCTCCTTGGGGGGCCGCGAACACTGAAGCTTTCTTT; cdr3_aa: CSAPWGAANTEAFF; d_call: -; clone_size: -; v_call: TRBV20-1; j_call: TRBJ1-1
cdr3_nt: TGTGCCAGCAGTGCCGAAACAGGGTACAATGAGCAGTTCTTC; cdr3_aa: CASSAETGYNEQFF; d_call: -; clone_size: -; v_call: TRBV12-3/TRBV12-4; j_call: TRBJ2-1
cdr3_nt: TGTGCCATCGAGGGTGAAGATAGCACCGGGGAGCTGTTTTTT; cdr3_aa: CAIEGEDSTGELFF; d_call: -; clone_size: few; v_call: TRBV10-3; j_call: TRBJ2-2
cdr3_nt: TGTGCCAGCAGCTCCTTCGGTGCGGGAGTCCCCGGGGAGCTGTTTTTT; cdr3_aa: CASSSFGAGVPGELFF; d_call: TRBD2; clone_size: -; v_call: TRBV7-9; j_call: TRBJ2-2
cdr3_nt: TGTGCCAGCAGCCATCAGGACAGGGGGCTGCCCGGGGAGCTGTTTTTT; cdr3_aa: CASSHQDRGLPGELFF; d_call: TRBD1; clone_size: few; v_call: TRBV3-1; j_call: TRBJ2-2
cdr3_nt: TGTGCCAGCAGAGTAGCGGGAGGGCCTTACAATGAGCAGTTCTTC; cdr3_aa: CASRVAGGPYNEQFF; d_call: TRBD2; clone_size: many; v_call: TRBV6-1; j_call: TRBJ2-1
cdr3_nt: TGTGCCAGCAGCCCCCCCGGGAGGACACACGCCCACGGGCAGTATTTT; cdr3_aa: CASSPPGRTHAHGQYF; d_call: TRBD2; clone_size: -; v_call: TRBV7-6; j_call: TRBJ2-3
cdr3_nt: TGCAGCGTTATCGACAGGGCCGAGCAGTACTTC; cdr3_aa: CSVIDRAEQYF; d_call: TRBD1; clone_size: -; v_call: TRBV29-1; j_call: TRBJ2-7
cdr3_nt: TGCAGTGCTACCGATTCCGGGACTAGCTACGAGCAGTACTTC; cdr3_aa: CSATDSGTSYEQYF; d_call: TRBD2; clone_size: -; v_call: TRBV20-1; j_call: TRBJ2-7
cdr3_nt: TGTGCCAGCAGTTACTCGACAGGGGGGGGATACAATGAGCAGTTCTTC; cdr3_aa: CASSYSTGGGYNEQFF; d_call: TRBD1; clone_size: few; v_call: TRBV6-2/TRBV6-3; j_call: TRBJ2-1
cdr3_nt: TGCAGTGCTAGAGCCGGGACATCGGAAAGTGGAAAACTGTTTTTT; cdr3_aa: CSARAGTSESGKLFF; d_call: -; clone_size: -; v_call: TRBV20-1; j_call: TRBJ1-4
cdr3_nt: TGTGCCAGCAGCCCAATGGGAGGGGACATGAACACTGAAGCTTTCTTT; cdr3_aa: CASSPMGGDMNTEAFF; d_call: -; clone_size: -; v_call: TRBV7-9; j_call: TRBJ1-1
cdr3_nt: TGTGCCAGCAGTTTGACAGCTGAAGCTTTCTTT; cdr3_aa: CASSLTAEAFF; d_call: -; clone_size: many; v_call: TRBV12-3/TRBV12-4; j_call: TRBJ1-1
cdr3_nt: TGCAGCGTTAGCAGCGGGGGGGAGTACGAGCAGTACTTC; cdr3_aa: CSVSSGGEYEQYF; d_call: TRBD2; clone_size: few; v_call: TRBV29-1; j_call: TRBJ2-7
cdr3_nt: TGTGCCAGCAACAAAGGATGTGGGTCTCTCGGCGAAAAACTGTTTTTT; cdr3_aa: CASNKGCGSLGEKLFF; d_call: -; clone_size: few; v_call: TRBV21-1; j_call: TRBJ1-4
cdr3_nt: TGCGCCAGCAGCCACGGACTAGCGCTCTACAATGAGCAGTTCTTC; cdr3_aa: CASSHGLALYNEQFF; d_call: TRBD2; clone_size: -; v_call: TRBV5-1; j_call: TRBJ2-1
cdr3_nt: TGTGCCATCAGTGAGAGCCTCGAGCAGTACTTC; cdr3_aa: CAISESLEQYF; d_call: -; clone_size: few; v_call: TRBV10-3; j_call: TRBJ2-7
cdr3_nt: TGTGCCAGCAAGGAGGTAGAGCAGCCCCAGCATTTT; cdr3_aa: CASKEVEQPQHF; d_call: -; clone_size: -; v_call: TRBV27; j_call: TRBJ1-5
cdr3_nt: TGTGCTAGCAGCCCCGGTGCGGTGAACACTGAAGCTTTCTTT; cdr3_aa: CASSPGAVNTEAFF; d_call: -; clone_size: -; v_call: TRBV7-7; j_call: TRBJ1-1
cdr3_nt: TGTGCCAGCAGCTTAGCAGCGGAGGGGAGGGCCCACGAGCAGTACTTC; cdr3_aa: CASSLAAEGRAHEQYF; d_call: TRBD2; clone_size: -; v_call: TRBV7-6; j_call: TRBJ2-7
cdr3_nt: TGCGCCAGCAGCGAAGAAGGGACTAGCGGAGAGACCCAGTACTTC; cdr3_aa: CASSEEGTSGETQYF; d_call: TRBD2; clone_size: -; v_call: TRBV5-1; j_call: TRBJ2-5
cdr3_nt: TGCGCCAGCAGACTCACCCTTACCTACGAGCAGTACTTC; cdr3_aa: CASRLTLTYEQYF; d_call: -; clone_size: -; v_call: TRBV5-1; j_call: TRBJ2-7
cdr3_nt: TGTGCCAGCAGCGGCGGAGGCAATGAGCAGTTCTTC; cdr3_aa: CASSGGGNEQFF; d_call: -; clone_size: few; v_call: TRBV5-4; j_call: TRBJ2-1
cdr3_nt: TGCGCCAGCAGCCACGGAGTACCCGGGGAGCTGTTTTTT; cdr3_aa: CASSHGVPGELFF; d_call: -; clone_size: -; v_call: TRBV4-1; j_call: TRBJ2-2
cdr3_nt: TGTGCCAGCAGCCAGGGGCCTCAAGCTTTCTTT; cdr3_aa: CASSQGPQAFF; d_call: -; clone_size: few; v_call: TRBV7-9; j_call: TRBJ1-1
cdr3_nt: TGTGCCAGCAGCCGACTTAGTGGATGGGAGACCCAGTACTTC; cdr3_aa: CASSRLSGWETQYF; d_call: -; clone_size: -; v_call: TRBV6-1; j_call: TRBJ2-5
cdr3_nt: TGTGCCAGCAGCCAGGGGGGGCGAGGCAATGAGCAGTTCTTC; cdr3_aa: CASSQGGRGNEQFF; d_call: -; clone_size: few; v_call: TRBV3-1; j_call: TRBJ2-1
cdr3_nt: TGTGCCAGCAGTGACGTAGGACAGGGGGCTAGGGAGACCCAGTACTTC; cdr3_aa: CASSDVGQGARETQYF; d_call: TRBD1; clone_size: few; v_call: TRBV6-1; j_call: TRBJ2-5
cdr3_nt: TGTGCCAGCACCCCTGGGGGCTATGGCTACACCTTC; cdr3_aa: CASTPGGYGYTF; d_call: -; clone_size: few; v_call: TRBV12-3/TRBV12-4; j_call: TRBJ1-2
cdr3_nt: TGTGCCAGCAGCCCGAGCGGGGTAGCCTGGAACGAGCAGTACTTC; cdr3_aa: CASSPSGVAWNEQYF; d_call: TRBD2; clone_size: -; v_call: TRBV7-2; j_call: TRBJ2-7
cdr3_nt: TGTGCCAGCAGCTTAGTTCGGGGGGCTGAAGGCTACACCTTC; cdr3_aa: CASSLVRGAEGYTF; d_call: -; clone_size: -; v_call: TRBV7-2; j_call: TRBJ1-2
cdr3_nt: TGCAGCGTTGAGCAGGGGGCCGGTCAGCCCCAGCATTTT; cdr3_aa: CSVEQGAGQPQHF; d_call: TRBD1; clone_size: few; v_call: TRBV29-1; j_call: TRBJ1-5
cdr3_nt: TGTGCCAGCTTCGGCGATACGCAGTATTTT; cdr3_aa: CASFGDTQYF; d_call: -; clone_size: once; v_call: TRBV6-2/TRBV6-3; j_call: TRBJ2-3
cdr3_nt: TGCAGTGCTAGACCGCTAGCGGGAGGCAGCGGGGAGCTGTTTTTT; cdr3_aa: CSARPLAGGSGELFF; d_call: TRBD2; clone_size: few; v_call: TRBV20-1; j_call: TRBJ2-2
cdr3_nt: TGTGCCAGTCGTACGGGACAGGGGGTTATGGCCAACGTCCTGACTTTC; cdr3_aa: CASRTGQGVMANVLTF; d_call: TRBD1; clone_size: -; v_call: TRBV3-1; j_call: TRBJ2-6
cdr3_nt: TGTGCCAGCAGCGCAGGGCTAGCCAAAAACATTCAGTACTTC; cdr3_aa: CASSAGLAKNIQYF; d_call: -; clone_size: -; v_call: TRBV11-3; j_call: TRBJ2-4
cdr3_nt: TGTGCCAGCAGCTCAGGGGTAGACCAGCCCCAGCATTTT; cdr3_aa: CASSSGVDQPQHF; d_call: -; clone_size: -; v_call: TRBV13; j_call: TRBJ1-5
cdr3_nt: TGTGCCAGCAGCTTGCCGGGATCCCACTATGGCTACACCTTC; cdr3_aa: CASSLPGSHYGYTF; d_call: -; clone_size: few; v_call: TRBV5-5; j_call: TRBJ1-2
cdr3_nt: TGCAGTGCTAGAGGCCTCGCTAGCGGGAGGGCCACAGATACGCAGTATTTT; cdr3_aa: CSARGLASGRATDTQYF; d_call: TRBD2; clone_size: few; v_call: TRBV20-1; j_call: TRBJ2-3
cdr3_nt: TGTGCCAGCAGCCAAGAGTTTAAGGAGGGGCCGAGGGGGCCCCAGCATTTT; cdr3_aa: CASSQEFKEGPRGPQHF; d_call: -; clone_size: few; v_call: TRBV3-1; j_call: TRBJ1-5
cdr3_nt: TGTGCCAGCAGCTCAGGGGCACTAAGAGAAGCTTTCTTT; cdr3_aa: CASSSGALREAFF; d_call: -; clone_size: -; v_call: TRBV6-1; j_call: TRBJ1-1
cdr3_nt: TGCGCCAGCAATAAGGGCAATGAGCAGTTCTTC; cdr3_aa: CASNKGNEQFF; d_call: -; clone_size: -; v_call: TRBV10-2; j_call: TRBJ2-1
cdr3_nt: TGTGCCAGCAGCTTAGGAATTAGGTCGACCTACGAGCAGTACTTC; cdr3_aa: CASSLGIRSTYEQYF; d_call: -; clone_size: -; v_call: TRBV7-9; j_call: TRBJ2-7